This T cell receptor beta chain is from a study of human thymus T cells. This clone came up once. This table comes from immunoSEQ multiplex PCR, and its TCRdb copy is limited to in-frame clones, with some not included. This sample yields about 50,000 clones, of which around 93% are seen a single time; approximately 0.18% belongs to the top ten. The V and J ends lost 4 bases and 7 bases, in that order; junction bases with no gene match: 12. Germline V gene data show CDR1 as SNHLY and CDR2 as FYNNEI. This CDR3 has 16 residues. During surgery, about 0.5-1 mL peripheral blood was drawn from four of eight donors.

The chain uses TRBV2 and TRBJ1-4, with 7 positions matching TRBD1. This clonotype originated in a girl in the first two years of life with a congenital heart defect but otherwise immunologically healthy. The source material was blood. The CDR3 region has the DNA TGTGCCAGCAGTGCCCTGGAGAAGGGACAGAGTGAAAAACTGTTTTTT. It encodes CASSALEKGQSEKLFF.